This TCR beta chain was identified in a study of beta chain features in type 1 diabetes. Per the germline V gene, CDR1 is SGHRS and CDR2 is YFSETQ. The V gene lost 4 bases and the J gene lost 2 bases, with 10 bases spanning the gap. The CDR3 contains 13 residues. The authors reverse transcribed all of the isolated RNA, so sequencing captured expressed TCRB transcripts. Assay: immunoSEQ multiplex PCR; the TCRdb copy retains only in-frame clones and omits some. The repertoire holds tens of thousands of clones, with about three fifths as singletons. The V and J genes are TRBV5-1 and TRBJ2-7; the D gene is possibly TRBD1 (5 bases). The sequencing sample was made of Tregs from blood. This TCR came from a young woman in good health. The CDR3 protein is CASSPDRPYEQYF. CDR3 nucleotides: TGCGCCAGCAGCCCAGACAGACCCTACGAGCAGTACTTC. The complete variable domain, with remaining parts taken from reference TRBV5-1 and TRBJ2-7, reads KAGVTQTPRYLIKTRGQQVTLSCSPISGHRSVSWYQQTPGQGLQFLFEYFSETQRNKGNFPGRFSGRQFSNSRSEMNVSTLELGDSALYLCASSPDRPYEQYFGPGTRLTVT.